Each of the 25 T cell receptor beta chains below was sequenced from the same sample in a study of shared clonotypes between healthy human individuals. Generated by immunoSEQ multiplex PCR, the TCRdb table keeps only in-frame clones and is missing some. This sample has over 2,000,000 clones, with 93% found just once. Naive CD8 isolation took CD45RO-negative cells positively selected for CCR7 and excluded terminally differentiated effector memory CD45RA+ cells. Sequences were obtained from naive CD8+ T cells from PBMCs. These receptors all stem from a man between 18 and 35 years old in good health. Some clones in this sample may be carry-over from other donors' samples.

The chain links TRBV4-1 to TRBJ1-5; TRBD1 matches at 12 bases. V shed 5 bases and J 6 bases; nucleotides not matched to a gene: 17. The CDR3 consists of 19 residues. Germline CDR1 MGHRA, CDR2 YSYEKL. The CDR3 DNA is TGCGCCAGCAGCTCGAGCTCCCGAAGGGACAGGGGGCCGGCTCAGCCCCAGCATTTT. Translated, it gives CASSSSSRRDRGPAQPQHF.

Here the CDR3 reads CASSFSTDSGNTIYF. The DNA of the CDR3 is TGCGCCAGCAGCTTCAGCACAGACTCTGGAAACACCATATATTTT. V usage is TRBV5-1 and J usage is TRBJ1-3; no firm D call. CDR3 size: 15 residues. Trimming left V 2 bases short and J 0 bases short, with 9 bases between. Looked up from germline, CDR1 is SGHRS and CDR2 is YFSETQ.

The V gene is TRBV5-6, the J gene TRBJ1-1; the match to TRBD1 covers 7 bases. This CDR3 has 15 amino acids. J lost 4 bases, V lost 1 base, and 7 bases had no gene match. CDR1 is SGHDT and CDR2 is YYEEEE in the germline V gene. The CDR3 sequence: CASSLTGDWSTEAFF. The CDR3 bases are TGTGCCAGCAGCTTGACAGGGGATTGGAGCACTGAAGCTTTCTTT.

This chain links TRBV13 with TRBJ2-3; D might be TRBD1 (7 bases). Per germline, CDR1 PRHDT and CDR2 FYEKMQ (reference sequence). CDR3 size: 18 residues. V was clipped by 5 bases and J by 0 bases, with 21 bases between them. The DNA of the CDR3 is TGTGCCAGCAGCCCCACCTTTTCGACAGGGACTAGCACAGATACGCAGTATTTT. Translation gives CASSPTFSTGTSTDTQYF.

A note on this clone: This sample includes further DNA sequences coding for the same CDR3. The chain recombines TRBV5-1 with TRBJ2-2; D unclear. V shed 0 bases and J shed 5 bases, with 2 bases lying between them. Germline loops: CDR1 SGHRS, CDR2 YFSETQ. The CDR3 contains 12 residues. The DNA of the CDR3 is TGCGCCAGCAGCTTGGAGACCGGGGAGCTGTTTTTT. Encoded protein: CASSLETGELFF.

This clone was counted once. This chain joins TRBV5-5 and TRBJ2-7, with 9 bases identical to TRBD2. The length of the CDR3 is 17 residues. In germline, CDR1 is SGHKS, CDR2 YYEKEE (reference sequence). The trim removed 0 bases at V and 0 bases at J, leaving 7 bases unmatched. The CDR3 coding sequence is TGTGCCAGCAGCTTGGATGAATGGACTAGCGTCTCCTACGAGCAGTACTTC. Translated, it gives CASSLDEWTSVSYEQYF.

This sequence joins TRBV28 and TRBJ2-3; 11 nucleotides align to TRBD1. The germline gives CDR1 MDHEN, CDR2 SYDVKM. J gave up 2 bases and V 6 bases, and 7 bases lay outside the gene matches. This CDR3 has 16 residues. CDR3 region: CASRLKDRGHTDTQYF. CDR3 nucleotides: TGTGCCAGCAGACTTAAGGACAGGGGGCACACAGATACGCAGTATTTT.

The chain couples TRBV23-1 to TRBJ1-4; TRBD1 agrees at 11 bases. TRBV23-1 has ORF status, its function being uncertain. J gave up 0 bases and V 0 bases, and 6 bases lay outside the gene matches. The CDR3 has 19 residues. This chain's CDR3 is CASSQSRDRGDATNEKLFF. DNA for the CDR3: TGCGCCAGCAGTCAATCTCGGGACAGGGGGGATGCAACTAATGAAAAACTGTTTTTT.

The rearrangement links TRBV14 to TRBJ1-1; no clear D. The germline CDR1 and CDR2 sequences are SGHDN and FVKESK. V lost 4 bases to trimming and J lost 4 bases, with 10 bases between them. This CDR3 spans 13 amino acids. CDR3 region: CASSPGLFTEAFF. The CDR3 coding sequence is TGTGCCAGCAGCCCCGGACTTTTCACTGAAGCTTTCTTT.

V usage is TRBV10-2 and J usage is TRBJ1-2; a possible D gene is TRBD1 (5 bases). V lost 3 bases, J lost 3 bases, and 8 bases lay in between. Germline V gene lookup returns CDR1 WSHSY and CDR2 SAAADI. The CDR3 spans 13 residues. The CDR3 reads CASSDRADYGYTF. CDR3 DNA: TGCGCCAGCAGTGACAGGGCGGACTATGGCTACACCTTC.

The chain combines TRBV7-2 with TRBJ1-1; D is uncertain. Germline lookup yields CDR1 SGHTA and CDR2 FQGNSA. The CDR3 is made up of 14 amino acids. V lost 6 bases and J lost 1, with 12 bases in between. The CDR3 DNA reads TGTGCCAGCAGGCCCACCGGACGGAACACTGAAGCTTTCTTT. It yields the protein CASRPTGRNTEAFF.

The rearrangement links TRBV30 to TRBJ2-1; D ambiguous. The length of the CDR3 is 12 residues. Germline values: CDR1 GTSNPN, CDR2 SVGIG (reference sequence). Trimming took off 5 bases at V and 2 bases at J, with 7 bases between the two ends. The CDR3 protein is CAWGRAYNEQFF. In nucleotides, the CDR3 is TGTGCCTGGGGACGGGCCTACAATGAGCAGTTCTTC.

This clone was detected a few times. The rearrangement links TRBV4-1 to TRBJ2-7; 10 positions match TRBD2. The CDR3 has 15 residues. Germline V gene sequence: CDR1 MGHRA, CDR2 YSYEKL. V was clipped by 1 base and J by 4 bases; unmatched bases: 4. This CDR3 is CASSQATSGMYEQYF. DNA of the CDR3: TGCGCCAGCAGCCAAGCTACTAGCGGGATGTACGAGCAGTACTTC.

This chain uses TRBV13 with TRBJ1-2, with 9 bases that match TRBD1. This CDR3 is built from 15 residues. The V gene's germline CDR1 is PRHDT and CDR2 FYEKMQ (reference sequence). Trimming at V came to 0 bases and at J to 1 base, leaving 0 bases not matched to a gene. CDR3 sequence reads: CASSLGTGGNYGYTF. CDR3 nucleotides: TGTGCCAGCAGCTTAGGGACAGGGGGTAACTATGGCTACACCTTC. The full variable domain, rest sourced from reference TRBV13 and TRBJ1-2, is AAGVIQSPRHLIKEKRETATLKCYPIPRHDTVYWYQQGPGQDPQFLISFYEKMQSDKGSIPDRFSAQQFSDYHSELNMSSLELGDSALYFCASSLGTGGNYGYTFGSGTRLTVV.

The gene calls are TRBV7-6 and TRBJ2-1; D may correspond to TRBD1 or TRBD2 (6 bases each). V gave up 2 bases and J gave up 3 bases, with 14 bases separating them. CDR3 length: 16 residues. Germline loops: CDR1 SGHVS, CDR2 FNYEAQ. The CDR3 spells CASSLSGGGLYNEQFF. The CDR3 DNA follows: TGTGCCAGCAGCTTAAGTGGAGGGGGGCTCTACAATGAGCAGTTCTTC.

V is TRBV4-1 and J is TRBJ2-7, with D perhaps matching TRBD2 (5 bases). The V gene lost 0 bases and the J gene lost 6 bases, with 9 bases spanning the gap. The CDR3 extends over 13 amino acids. Germline V lookup: CDR1 MGHRA, CDR2 YSYEKL. CDR3 nucleotides: TGCGCCAGCAGCCAAGATGCGGGTCGCGAGCAGTACTTC. It translates to CASSQDAGREQYF.

This clone was seen more than once but under ten times. The chain has TRBV12-5 and TRBJ1-1; D is unresolved. Trimming took 7 bases from V and 7 from J, leaving 16 bases between them. Per the germline V gene, CDR1 is LGHNT and CDR2 is FRNRAP. The CDR3 has 13 amino acids. CDR3 coding DNA: TGTGCTAGTGCCTCCACCCTCGGGTATGAAGCTTTCTTT. Translation gives CASASTLGYEAFF.

The V and J genes are TRBV28 and TRBJ1-1; tentative D call: TRBD1 (5 bases). This CDR3 is 16 amino acids long. The V and J ends lost 6 bases and 1 base respectively, with 18 bases between them. Germline assignment: CDR1 MDHEN and CDR2 SYDVKM. The CDR3 loop is CASSTNYDRQNTEAFF. The CDR3 nucleotides read TGTGCCAGCAGCACAAACTACGACAGACAGAACACTGAAGCTTTCTTT.

V and J are TRBV7-9 and TRBJ2-1; TRBD2 aligns across 7 bases. Trimming at V came to 4 bases and at J to 9 bases, leaving 6 bases not matched to a gene. The CDR3 is 13 amino acids. Germline assignment: CDR1 SEHNR and CDR2 FQNEAQ (reference sequence). CDR3 in amino acids: CASSSRGVGEQFF. As DNA, the CDR3 is TGTGCCAGCAGCTCCCGGGGGGTAGGTGAGCAGTTCTTC.

This chain connects TRBV2 to TRBJ2-1; either TRBD1 or TRBD2 may fit D (6 bases each). There are 17 residues in the CDR3. CDR1 and CDR2 from the germline V gene are SNHLY and FYNNEI. Deletions cut 5 bases from V and 0 bases from J, with 17 bases between. The CDR3 is CASSYRDGRTSYNEQFF. DNA of the CDR3: TGTGCCAGCAGTTACAGGGATGGGAGGACCTCCTACAATGAGCAGTTCTTC.

V gene TRBV30 combines with J gene TRBJ2-2; D not certain. Between the trimmed V and J ends, which lost 4 bases and 1 base, there was a span of 7 bases. This CDR3 is built from 13 residues. In germline, CDR1 is GTSNPN, CDR2 SVGIG (reference sequence). The CDR3 sequence is CAWMPRNTGELFF. CDR3 coding DNA: TGTGCCTGGATGCCAAGGAACACCGGGGAGCTGTTTTTT.

The CDR3 here is CASEPPPPGDGANVLTF. The CDR3 DNA reads TGTGCCAGCGAGCCCCCTCCCCCGGGGGATGGGGCCAACGTCCTGACTTTC. The J gene is TRBJ2-6, the V gene TRBV7-9, with a tentative D call TRBD2 (6 bases). This CDR3 has 17 residues. Germline values: CDR1 SEHNR, CDR2 FQNEAQ (reference sequence). Trimming left V 8 bases short and J 3 bases short, with 20 bases between.

This chain joins TRBV7-8 and TRBJ2-7, with D maybe TRBD2 (7 bases). Per germline, CDR1 SGHVS and CDR2 FQNEAQ. This CDR3 is built from 16 residues. V dropped 0 bases and J dropped 0 bases, with 12 bases sitting between them. The CDR3 here is CASSLAGGGGSYEQYF. The CDR3 region has the DNA TGTGCCAGCAGCTTAGCGGGGGGAGGGGGCTCCTACGAGCAGTACTTC.

The table lists this clone with a count of one. V is TRBV9 and J is TRBJ2-3; TRBD2 agrees at 7 bases. The CDR3 loop spans 16 amino acids. The germline CDR1 and CDR2 sequences are SGDLS and YYNGEE. The junction had 7 bases not matched to a gene; V was cut back by 0 bases and J by 3 bases. The CDR3 DNA reads TGTGCCAGCAGCGTAGCGCGGGAGAGGGGAACAGATACGCAGTATTTT. Protein sequence: CASSVARERGTDTQYF. Complete variable domain (other parts from reference TRBV9 and TRBJ2-3): DSGVTQTPKHLITATGQRVTLRCSPRSGDLSVYWYQQSLDQGLQFLIQYYNGEERAKGNILERFSAQQFPDLHSELNLSSLELGDSALYFCASSVARERGTDTQYFGPGTRLTVL.

V usage is TRBV28 and J usage is TRBJ2-1; TRBD2 matches 7 bases. Germline V gene data show CDR1 as MDHEN and CDR2 as SYDVKM. After removal of 7 bases from V and 4 bases from J, the junction contained 13 bases not matched to a gene. This CDR3 has 16 amino acids. This CDR3 is CASTLLATQPYNEQFF. In nucleotides, the CDR3 is TGTGCCAGCACTCTACTAGCGACACAACCTTACAATGAGCAGTTCTTC.